The 14 T cell receptor beta chains in this list originate from one sample, sequenced in a study of control samples from healthy donors and cancer patients. Clones were read by immunoSEQ multiplex PCR, and TCRdb kept only the in-frame ones, dropping some. Found here are 100,000 to 150,000 clones, 80% to 95% of them singletons; the top ten hold about 2.3%. The sample taken for sequencing was blood. These receptors all stem from a man aged 35 to 55 in good health.

This clone was counted only a few times. V usage is TRBV25-1 and J usage is TRBJ1-5; D not resolved. This CDR3 is 14 amino acids long. Germline values: CDR1 MGHDK, CDR2 SYGVNS. Trimming stripped 1 base from V and 2 bases from J, with 6 bases between. CDR3: CASSEFGGNQPQHF. Here the CDR3 DNA reads TGTGCCAGCAGTGAATTCGGGGGCAATCAGCCCCAGCATTTT. The entire variable domain, with the rest obtained from reference TRBV25-1 and TRBJ1-5, is as follows: EADIYQTPRYLVIGTGKKITLECSQTMGHDKMYWYQQDPGMELHLIHYSYGVNSTEKGDLSSESTVSRIRTEHFPLTLESARPSHTSQYLCASSEFGGNQPQHFGDGTRLSIL.

The chain combines TRBV3-1 (or the pseudogene TRBV3-2) with TRBJ2-3; TRBD1 is a possible D gene (6 bases). CDR1 is LGHDT and CDR2 is YNNKEL in the germline V gene (reference sequence). V was shortened by 6 bases and J by 6 bases, with 22 bases between the two germline ends. CDR3 size: 16 residues. The CDR3 DNA is TGTGCCAGCAGGCCAAGATCTAACAGGGCCCGGGATACGCAGTATTTT. Encoded protein: CASRPRSNRARDTQYF.

In this sample, this clone turned up once. V and J are TRBV11-2 and TRBJ1-4; no firm D call. Germline V gene sequence: CDR1 SGHAT, CDR2 FQNNGV. The CDR3 is 14 residues long. V gave up 5 bases and J gave up 4 bases, with 11 bases separating them. The CDR3 DNA reads as TGTGCCAGCAGCCCTACTTCCGGTAATGAAAAACTGTTTTTT. Its protein is CASSPTSGNEKLFF.

The chain couples TRBV6-1 to TRBJ1-5; perhaps TRBD1 as D (6 bases). Germline CDR1 is MNHNS and CDR2 is SASEGT. V lost 0 bases and J 4 bases, leaving 7 bases between the germline ends. The CDR3 runs 14 residues. The CDR3 protein is CASSEAGGNQPQHF. For the CDR3, the DNA is TGTGCCAGCAGTGAAGCAGGGGGTAATCAGCCCCAGCATTTT.

The chain recombines TRBV7-3 with TRBJ1-6, with D unresolved. Germline V gene sequence: CDR1 SGHTA, CDR2 FQGTGA. V dropped 0 bases and J dropped 9 bases, with 3 bases sitting between them. This CDR3 has 12 residues. The CDR3 reads CASSLTGSPLHF. In nucleotides, the CDR3 is TGTGCCAGCAGCTTAACGGGTTCACCCCTCCACTTT.

The chain employs TRBV30 and TRBJ1-2; the D gene is possibly TRBD1 (5 bases). With 0 bases removed from V and 4 bases from J, the gap between germline ends came to 15 bases. Germline V gene lookup returns CDR1 GTSNPN and CDR2 SVGIG (reference sequence). This CDR3 has 15 residues. The CDR3: CAWSVGQGLGYGYTF. The DNA of the CDR3 is TGTGCCTGGAGTGTTGGGCAGGGACTCGGCTATGGCTACACCTTC.

The chain joins TRBV27 to TRBJ2-5; no reliable D call. V dropped 5 bases and J dropped 5 bases, with 15 bases sitting between them. The CDR3 loop spans 14 amino acids. Germline V gene lookup returns CDR1 MNHEY and CDR2 SMNVEV (reference sequence). For the CDR3, the DNA is TGTGCCAGCAGTCCCTCTAATTCCGCGGAGACCCAGTACTTC. Protein sequence: CASSPSNSAETQYF.

The rearrangement uses TRBV6-5 and TRBJ1-1; D uncertain. V dropped 7 bases and J dropped 4 bases, with 13 bases sitting between them. The CDR3 has 13 residues. Germline values: CDR1 MNHEY, CDR2 SVGAGI. The chain's CDR3 is CASTKGWRTEAFF. CDR3 DNA: TGTGCCAGCACAAAAGGTTGGCGCACTGAAGCTTTCTTT.

On this clone: Other DNA sequences in this sample translate to the same CDR3. V usage is TRBV19 and J usage is TRBJ1-2; 10 bases agree with TRBD1. CDR3 length equals 14 residues. The V and J ends lost 6 bases and 5 bases, in that order; junction bases with no gene match: 6. Germline lookup yields CDR1 LNHDA and CDR2 SQIVND (reference sequence). CDR3 DNA: TGTGCCAGTAGCCGGGACAGGGGAAGGTATGGCTACACCTTC. Translating it yields CASSRDRGRYGYTF.

A remark on this clone: One end of the junction is discordant with germline, which a read error may explain. The CDR3 sequence: CASTLGTSGADTQYF. The CDR3 nucleotides read TGCGCCAGCACCTTGGGGACTAGCGGGGCCGATACGCAGTATTTT. This chain links TRBV5-1 with TRBJ2-3, with 13 bases matching TRBD2. The CDR3 consists of 15 residues. Germline-derived CDR1 and CDR2 are SGHRS and YFSETQ.

The chain carries TRBV24-1 and TRBJ2-1; D is possibly TRBD1 (8 bases). Germline V lookup: CDR1 KGHDR, CDR2 SFDVKD. Trimming shortened V by 1 base and J by 4 bases, and 13 bases separated the two germline ends. The CDR3 sequence is 16 residues long. CDR3 sequence: CATSDFGQGGYNEQFF. The CDR3, as DNA: TGTGCCACCAGTGATTTCGGACAGGGAGGGTACAATGAGCAGTTCTTC.

This clone has only a few counts. This rearrangement joins TRBV7-2 to TRBJ2-1, with D possibly TRBD2 on 5 matching bases. Trimming stripped 1 base from V and 7 bases from J, with 8 bases between. This CDR3 is 13 amino acids long. Germline V gene sequence: CDR1 SGHTA, CDR2 FQGNSA. The CDR3 DNA sequence: TGTGCCAGCAGCTTAGGGACTTGGAATGAGCAGTTCTTC. This encodes CASSLGTWNEQFF.

This clone was recorded once. V is TRBV12-3 or TRBV12-4 and J is TRBJ1-5; TRBD1 might be the D (6 bases). The CDR3 covers 13 residues. Deletions cut 2 bases from V and 11 bases from J, with 13 bases between. The CDR3 loop is CASSLPDSKSQHF. DNA of the CDR3: TGTGCCAGCAGTTTACCGGACAGTAAGTCCCAGCATTTT.

The chain has TRBV13 and TRBJ1-4; D gene uncertain. Germline CDR1 reads PRHDT; CDR2 reads FYEKMQ (reference sequence). V lost 6 bases and J lost 8, with 10 bases in between. This CDR3 spans 12 amino acids. For the CDR3, the DNA is TGTGCCAGCAGGGTCGGACGGGAAAAACTGTTTTTT. This gives the protein CASRVGREKLFF. The full variable domain, with the rest looked up from reference TRBV13 and TRBJ1-4, is AAGVIQSPRHLIKEKRETATLKCYPIPRHDTVYWYQQGPGQDPQFLISFYEKMQSDKGSIPDRFSAQQFSDYHSELNMSSLELGDSALYFCASRVGREKLFFGSGTQLSVL.